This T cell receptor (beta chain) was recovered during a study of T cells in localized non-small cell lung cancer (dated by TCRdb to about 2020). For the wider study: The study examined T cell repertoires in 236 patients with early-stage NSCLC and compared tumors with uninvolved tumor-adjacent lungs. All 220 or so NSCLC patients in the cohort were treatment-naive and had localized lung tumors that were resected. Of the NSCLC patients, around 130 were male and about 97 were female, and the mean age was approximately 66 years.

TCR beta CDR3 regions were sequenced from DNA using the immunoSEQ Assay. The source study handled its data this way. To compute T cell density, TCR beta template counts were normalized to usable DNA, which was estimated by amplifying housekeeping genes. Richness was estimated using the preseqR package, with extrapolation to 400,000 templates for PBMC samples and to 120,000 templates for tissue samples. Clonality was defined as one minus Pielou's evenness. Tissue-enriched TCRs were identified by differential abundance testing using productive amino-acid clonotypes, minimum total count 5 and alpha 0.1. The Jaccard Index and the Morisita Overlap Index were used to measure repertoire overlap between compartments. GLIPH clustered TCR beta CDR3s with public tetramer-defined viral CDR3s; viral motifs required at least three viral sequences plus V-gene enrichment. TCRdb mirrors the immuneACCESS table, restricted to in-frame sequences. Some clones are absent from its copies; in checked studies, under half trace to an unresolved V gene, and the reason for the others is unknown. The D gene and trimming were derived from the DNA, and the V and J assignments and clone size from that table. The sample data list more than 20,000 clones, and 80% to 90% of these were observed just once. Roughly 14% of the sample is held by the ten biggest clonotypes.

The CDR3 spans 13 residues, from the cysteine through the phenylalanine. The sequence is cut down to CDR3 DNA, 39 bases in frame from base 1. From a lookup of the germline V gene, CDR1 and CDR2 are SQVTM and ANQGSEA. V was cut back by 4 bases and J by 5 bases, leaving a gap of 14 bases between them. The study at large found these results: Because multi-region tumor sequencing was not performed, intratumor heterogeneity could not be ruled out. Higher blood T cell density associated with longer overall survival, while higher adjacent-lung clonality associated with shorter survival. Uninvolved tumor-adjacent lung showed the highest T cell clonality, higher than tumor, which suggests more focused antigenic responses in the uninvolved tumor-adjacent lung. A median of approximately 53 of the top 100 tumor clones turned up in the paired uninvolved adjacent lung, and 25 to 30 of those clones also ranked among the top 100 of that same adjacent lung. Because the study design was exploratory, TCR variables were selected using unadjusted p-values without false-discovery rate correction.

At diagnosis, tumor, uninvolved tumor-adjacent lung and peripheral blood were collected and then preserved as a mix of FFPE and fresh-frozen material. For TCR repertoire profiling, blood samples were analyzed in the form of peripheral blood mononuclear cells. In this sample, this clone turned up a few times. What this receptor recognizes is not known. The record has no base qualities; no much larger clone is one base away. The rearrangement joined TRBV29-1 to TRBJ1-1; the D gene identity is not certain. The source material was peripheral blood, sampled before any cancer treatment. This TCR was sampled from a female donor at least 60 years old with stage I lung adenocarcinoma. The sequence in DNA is TGCAGCGTTGCGAAGGCGAGTGGGACTGAAGCTTTCTTT. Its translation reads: CSVAKASGTEAFF.